This T cell receptor beta chain originates from a study of blood T cell repertoires in COVID-19. With V trimmed by 4 bases and J by 5 bases, 5 bases remained unmatched. This CDR3 is 15 amino acids long. Germline CDR1 and CDR2: MDHEN and SYDVKM. In the authors' methods: It was from reference gene primer amplification that nucleated cell counts were estimated. Generated by immunoSEQ multiplex PCR, the TCRdb table keeps only in-frame clones and is missing some. V and J calls and clone size are given by that table; D and trimming were obtained from the DNA. The sample carries approximately 210,000 clones, roughly 81% recorded once.

The origin of this receptor is a woman aged 45-65 years with active or convalescent COVID-19. The source material was peripheral blood. The rearrangement uses TRBV28 and TRBJ1-4; 9 bases are a match to TRBD1. CDR3 in DNA: TGTGCCAGCAGTTCCTTGACAGGGGGAAATGAAAAACTGTTTTTT. Amino acid sequence: CASSSLTGGNEKLFF.